The rows below give T cell receptor beta chains drawn from one sample of a study of T cells in localized non-small cell lung cancer. Produced via immunoSEQ multiplex PCR; TCRdb's table is partial and in-frame only. The sample has approximately 1,000 clones, under 25% seen once. The sequencing used normal lung tissue next to the tumor, collected before any cancer treatment. Source of these receptors: a woman aged 40-75 years with stage III lung adenocarcinoma. CDR3s include the opening cysteine and the closing phenylalanine or tryptophan. The D gene is left open where the match is weak. Clone size, where shown, is once, few, many, or a class for clones that have expanded.

>NA|NA|TRBJ2-5|TRBV19
CASSIRDIEETQYF
TGTGCCAGTAGTATCCGGGACATAGAAGAGACCCAGTACTTC
>NA|NA|TRBJ2-7|TRBV28
CASSSHGDYEQYF
TGTGCCAGCAGTTCCCATGGGGACTACGAGCAGTACTTC
>NA|few|TRBJ2-2|TRBV11-3
CASSPRGRTGELFF
TGTGCCAGCAGCCCGAGGGGCAGAACCGGGGAGCTGTTTTTT
>TRBD2|NA|TRBJ2-1|TRBV5-1
CASSPNAVAGLDNEQFF
TGCGCCAGCAGCCCCAACGCGGTAGCGGGGTTAGACAATGAGCAGTTCTTC
>NA|few|TRBJ2-1|TRBV11-3
CASSLSGPRSYNEQFF
TGTGCCAGCAGCTTAAGTGGACCACGATCCTACAATGAGCAGTTCTTC
>TRBD1|large|TRBJ2-7|TRBV15
CATSRATGGPYEQYF
TGTGCCACCAGCAGAGCGACAGGGGGCCCGTACGAGCAGTACTTC
>NA|few|TRBJ1-1|TRBV28
CASSLELGRGTEAFF
TGTGCCAGCAGTTTAGAGCTGGGGAGGGGCACTGAAGCTTTCTTT
>TRBD1|large|TRBJ1-1|TRBV14
CASSERTGWDTEAFF
TGTGCCAGCAGCGAACGGACAGGGTGGGACACTGAAGCTTTCTTT
>NA|few|TRBJ2-5|TRBV6-8
CASSYPQETQYF
TGTGCCAGCAGTTACCCCCAAGAGACCCAGTACTTC
>NA|NA|TRBJ1-5|TRBV18
CASSLYAGADQPQHF
TGTGCCAGCTCACTCTACGCAGGGGCCGATCAGCCCCAGCATTTT
>NA|few|TRBJ2-1|TRBV11-3
CASSLGRLGGNEQFF
TGTGCCAGCAGCTTAGGGAGGTTGGGAGGCAATGAGCAGTTCTTC
>NA|NA|TRBJ1-6|TRBV6-8
CASSETKGGTAPLHF
TGTGCCAGCAGTGAGACAAAAGGAGGGACGGCACCCCTCCACTTT
>NA|few|TRBJ2-2|TRBV6-8
CASSTNSGELFF
TGTGCCAGCAGTACGAACTCGGGGGAGCTGTTTTTT
>NA|NA|TRBJ2-5|TRBV23-1
CASSQEGYQETQYF
TGCGCCAGCAGTCAAGAGGGGTACCAAGAGACCCAGTACTTC
>TRBD1|NA|TRBJ1-1|TRBV6-8
CASSYSGTGVYTEAFF
TGTGCCAGCAGTTACTCGGGGACAGGGGTTTACACTGAAGCTTTCTTT
>TRBD2|NA|TRBJ2-2|TRBV6-8
CASSYYPGGGNTGELFF
TGTGCCAGCAGTTACTACCCGGGCGGGGGGAACACCGGGGAGCTGTTTTTT
>TRBD1|NA|TRBJ1-1|TRBV19
CASKTTGTENTEAFF
TGTGCCAGTAAAACGACCGGGACAGAGAACACTGAAGCTTTCTTT